A single sample is the source of the 25 T cell receptor beta chains below, sequenced in a study of CD8+CD57+ T cells in acquired aplastic anemia. Patients chosen for sequencing had shown CD8+CD57+ cell expansion by flow cytometry. Genomic DNA constituted the template upon which TCR beta VDJ and CDR3 profiling was performed. TCRdb reprocessed the reads with MiXCR, giving one entry per CDR3 protein. The table has around 180,000 distinct CDR3 sequences, nearly 50% seen once; the top ten hold over 10%. The sequenced sample was sorted CD4+, CD8+, or CD8+CD57+ T cells (not recorded which) from PBMCs. The receptor source for this set is a human donor with aplastic anemia.

On this clonotype: With a much larger clone just one base away, this may be a read error. The chain links TRBV5-1 to TRBJ1-3; D remains unclear. Germline CDR1 and CDR2: SGHRS and YFSETQ. This CDR3 has 13 residues. CDR3 sequence reads: CASSSALGDTIYF. Here the CDR3 DNA reads TGCGCCAGCAGCAGTGCTCTTGGAGACACCATATATTTT.

This sequence joins TRBV5-1 and TRBJ1-2, with D possibly being TRBD1 (5 bases). The V end lost 2 bases, the J end lost 3 bases, and 11 bases lay between the germline ends. The CDR3 is 14 residues long. The germline V gene has CDR1 SGHRS and CDR2 YFSETQ. This CDR3 is CASSFGGDYYGYTF. CDR3 in DNA: TGCGCCAGCAGCTTCGGGGGAGACTACTATGGCTACACCTTC.

Note on this clonotype: One junction end does not reproduce the germline sequence, and a read error may be involved. V usage is TRBV10-3 and J usage is TRBJ2-7; the D gene is possibly TRBD2 (5 bases). The CDR3 is 13 amino acids. Germline CDR1 and CDR2: ENHRY and SYGVKD. This chain's CDR3 is CAIRSSRSCEQYF. The CDR3 DNA reads as TGTGCCATCAGATCTAGCCGATCCTGCGAGCAGTACTTC.

The V and J genes are TRBV20-1 and TRBJ2-5, with 8 bases fitting TRBD1. CDR3 length: 14 amino acids. CDR1 DFQATT and CDR2 SNEGSKA come from the germline V gene (reference sequence). Trimming at V came to 4 bases and at J to 1 base, leaving 5 bases not matched to a gene. The CDR3 bases are TGCAGTGCTACAAGGACAGGGTCCCAAGAGACCCAGTACTTC. It specifies CSATRTGSQETQYF.

The chain couples TRBV7-8 to TRBJ2-2; 11 bases match TRBD1. The CDR3 runs 17 residues. V trimming: 1 base; J trimming: 4 bases; junction bases outside the gene matches: 5. Germline lookup yields CDR1 SGHVS and CDR2 FQNEAQ. The CDR3 region has the DNA TGTGCCAGCAGCTTAGGGGGACAGGGGGTTCGCACCGGGGAGCTGTTTTTT. Translating it yields CASSLGGQGVRTGELFF.

In this sample, this clonotype turned up many times. V and J are TRBV24-1 and TRBJ1-4, with 7 bases identical to TRBD1. Germline V CDR1 and CDR2: KGHDR, SFDVKD. The V segment lost 1 base and the J segment 7 bases; nucleotides outside the gene matches: 8. The CDR3 runs 16 residues. CDR3 loop: CATSDLGQGEAEKLFF. DNA for the CDR3: TGTGCCACCAGTGATTTAGGGCAGGGGGAAGCTGAAAAACTGTTTTTT.

This clonotype was counted ten times or more. This chain links TRBV5-4 with TRBJ2-7; either TRBD1 or TRBD2 may fit D (6 bases each). The length of the CDR3 is 17 residues. Germline loops: CDR1 SGHNT, CDR2 YYREEE (reference sequence). V was shortened by 5 bases and J by 0 bases, with 21 bases between the two germline ends. CDR3 sequence reads: CASSSRSGGPSSYEQYF. CDR3 DNA sequence: TGTGCCAGCAGTTCACGTTCCGGGGGCCCGAGCTCCTACGAGCAGTACTTC.

This sequence joins TRBV10-3 and TRBJ1-1, with D tentatively TRBD1 (5 bases). Germline CDR1 is ENHRY and CDR2 is SYGVKD. The CDR3 loop spans 13 amino acids. The V gene lost 9 bases and the J gene lost 2 bases, with 13 bases spanning the gap. DNA of the CDR3: TGTGCCATTGCACCCGGGACCAACACTGAAGCTTTCTTT. It is translated as CAIAPGTNTEAFF.

CDR3 loop: CASRGATEAFF. CDR3 sequence (DNA): TGCGCCAGCAGAGGGGCCACTGAAGCTTTCTTT. The chain combines TRBV5-1 with TRBJ1-1; possibly TRBD1 for D (5 bases). V shed 5 bases and J shed 4 bases, with 6 bases lying between them. Per the germline V gene, CDR1 is SGHRS and CDR2 is YFSETQ. The CDR3 runs to 11 residues.

The chain carries TRBV7-8 and TRBJ2-7; TRBD2 agrees at 11 bases. Germline V gene sequence: CDR1 SGHVS, CDR2 FQNEAQ. V gave up 1 base and J gave up 3 bases; unmatched junction bases: 5. The CDR3 contains 16 residues. The CDR3 is CASSLGPSGGFYEQYF. The CDR3 coding sequence is TGTGCCAGCAGCTTAGGACCTAGCGGGGGGTTCTACGAGCAGTACTTC.

This clonotype has at least ten counts. This rearrangement joins TRBV2 to TRBJ2-7; D gene uncertain. With 2 bases removed from V and 2 bases from J, the gap between germline ends came to 4 bases. The CDR3 is 12 residues long. Per the germline V gene, CDR1 is SNHLY and CDR2 is FYNNEI. The CDR3 here is CASSERAYEQYF. The CDR3 nucleotides are TGTGCCAGCAGTGAACGGGCCTACGAGCAGTACTTC. Supplemented by reference TRBV2 and TRBJ2-7, the full variable domain reads EPEVTQTPSHQVTQMGQEVILRCVPISNHLYFYWYRQILGQKVEFLVSFYNNEISEKSEIFDDQFSVERPDGSNFTLKIRSTKLEDSAMYFCASSERAYEQYFGPGTRLTVT.

The chain carries TRBV10-3 and TRBJ2-3; 8 nucleotides match TRBD1. The germline V gene has CDR1 ENHRY and CDR2 SYGVKD. Germline trimming cut 3 bases from V and 0 bases from J; bases unmatched to any gene: 5. The CDR3 is 16 residues long. CDR3 loop: CAISDLDRGSTDTQYF. The CDR3 coding sequence is TGTGCCATCAGTGATCTAGACAGGGGAAGCACAGATACGCAGTATTTT.

This chain connects TRBV20-1 to TRBJ2-5; the D is unclear. This CDR3 is built from 15 residues. The V end was cut by 0 bases, the J end by 2 bases, with 13 bases between. Germline assignment: CDR1 DFQATT and CDR2 SNEGSKA (reference sequence). This CDR3 reads CSARDPQNSQETQYF. CDR3 coding DNA: TGCAGTGCTAGAGATCCTCAGAACAGTCAAGAGACCCAGTACTTC.

The CDR3 loop is CASSPIPGVGKGEQYF. CDR3 DNA: TGTGCCAGCAGTCCAATACCGGGGGTCGGAAAAGGCGAGCAGTACTTC. The genes are TRBV11-2 and TRBJ2-7; tentatively, D is TRBD2 (6 bases). Germline values: CDR1 SGHAT, CDR2 FQNNGV. Trimming removed 6 bases at V and 6 bases at J, with 24 bases between. The CDR3 length is 16 residues. The whole variable domain, remainder taken from reference TRBV11-2 and TRBJ2-7, is EAGVAQSPRYKIIEKRQSVAFWCNPISGHATLYWYQQILGQGPKLLIQFQNNGVVDDSQLPKDRFSAERLKGVDSTLKIQPAKLEDSAVYLCASSPIPGVGKGEQYFGPGTRLTVT.

The chain links TRBV20-1 to TRBJ2-3, with TRBD2 matching 7 bases. The CDR3 is 16 amino acids. With 3 bases clipped from V and 2 bases from J, the junction kept 11 bases outside the gene matches. Germline V gives CDR1 DFQATT, CDR2 SNEGSKA (reference sequence). The CDR3 is CSASGSASGITDTQYF. In DNA, the CDR3 is TGCAGTGCTAGCGGGTCGGCTAGCGGAATCACAGATACGCAGTATTTT.

The chain is built from TRBV2 and TRBJ2-1; TRBD2 aligns across 7 bases. CDR3 length: 15 residues. CDR1 is SNHLY and CDR2 is FYNNEI in the germline V gene. V was clipped by 6 bases and J by 6 bases; unmatched bases: 11. The CDR3: CASRLSIQRGNEQFF. The CDR3 nucleotides are TGTGCCAGCAGGTTATCCATTCAGCGGGGCAATGAGCAGTTCTTC.

The chain employs TRBV9 and TRBJ1-2; D perhaps matches TRBD1 (6 bases). Trimming cost V 4 bases and J 6 bases, with 10 bases left between them. CDR3 length: 12 residues. Germline V gene data show CDR1 as SGDLS and CDR2 as YYNGEE. DNA for the CDR3: TGTGCCAGCAGCTCCAGGGGCAATGGCTACACCTTC. The encoded protein is CASSSRGNGYTF.

This chain joins TRBV5-4 and TRBJ2-1; 11 nucleotides line up with TRBD2. The V segment lost 3 bases and the J segment 5 bases; nucleotides outside the gene matches: 13. The length of the CDR3 is 18 residues. Germline V lookup: CDR1 SGHNT, CDR2 YYREEE (reference sequence). Written as DNA, the CDR3 is TGTGCCAGCAGCTCTTCCCGACTAGCGGGGCCTAGGAACAATGAGCAGTTCTTC. It translates to CASSSSRLAGPRNNEQFF. Full variable domain (missing parts from reference TRBV5-4 and TRBJ2-1): ETGVTQSPTHLIKTRGQQVTLRCSSQSGHNTVSWYQQALGQGPQFIFQYYREEENGRGNFPPRFSGLQFPNYSSELNVNALELDDSALYLCASSSSRLAGPRNNEQFFGPGTRLTVL.

This clonotype was counted a single time. This chain uses TRBV24-1 with TRBJ2-1, with 7 bases identical to TRBD1. This CDR3 spans 15 amino acids. V was pared by 10 bases and J by 3 bases, with 11 bases of the junction left unmatched. Germline CDR1 is KGHDR and CDR2 is SFDVKD. CDR3 residues: CATSPRDRFYNEQFF. CDR3 bases: TGTGCCACAAGCCCTCGGGACAGATTCTACAATGAGCAGTTCTTC.

This clonotype was counted many times. The rearrangement links TRBV6-1 to TRBJ2-1; no clear D gene. Germline V gene data show CDR1 as MNHNS and CDR2 as SASEGT. V was clipped by 4 bases and J by 10 bases, with 11 bases between them. The CDR3 is made up of 12 amino acids. The DNA for the CDR3 is TGTGCCAGCAGTGTAGCCGGGTGGGAGCAGTTCTTC. This gives the protein CASSVAGWEQFF.

The sample holds many counts of this clonotype. This chain joins TRBV25-1 and TRBJ2-3; TRBD2 might be the D (6 bases). Per germline, CDR1 MGHDK and CDR2 SYGVNS. The germline V and J ends were trimmed by 3 bases and 1 base, with 14 bases remaining between them. CDR3 length: 16 residues. CDR3 DNA: TGTGCCAGCAGTGAGCTTCCTCCTAGCGGCACAGATACGCAGTATTTT. Translated, it gives CASSELPPSGTDTQYF.

This clonotype occurred a few times. CDR3 amino acids: CASSGQALYEQYF. The CDR3 DNA sequence: TGTGCCAGCAGCGGACAGGCACTCTACGAGCAGTACTTC. The V gene is TRBV2, the J gene TRBJ2-7; 7 nucleotides agree with TRBD1. Germline V lookup: CDR1 SNHLY, CDR2 FYNNEI. Unmatched junction bases numbered 5, after V lost 6 bases and J lost 3 bases. This CDR3 region has 13 residues.

In its sample, this clonotype was seen many times. The chain employs TRBV7-8 and TRBJ2-2, with 11 bases that match TRBD1. Trimming cost V 5 bases and J 3 bases; bases outside gene matches: 5. The germline gives CDR1 SGHVS, CDR2 FQNEAQ. The CDR3 contains 16 residues. Written as DNA, the CDR3 is TGTGCCAGCAGCCCTAAGGGACAGGGGGACACCGGGGAGCTGTTTTTT. This gives the protein CASSPKGQGDTGELFF. The whole variable domain, filled in from reference TRBV7-8 and TRBJ2-2, reads GAGVSQSPRYKVAKRGQDVALRCDPISGHVSLFWYQQALGQGPEFLTYFQNEAQLDKSGLPSDRFFAERPEGSVSTLKIQRTQQEDSAVYLCASSPKGQGDTGELFFGEGSRLTVL.

DNA for the CDR3: TGTGCCAGTGGAGTACGGACAGGGCCGCATCCGCAGTATTTT. Translated: CASGVRTGPHPQYF. The chain recombines TRBV11-2 with TRBJ2-3, with 8 bases aligning to TRBD1. Trimming took 9 bases from V and 10 from J; bases not matched to a gene: 15. The germline CDR1 and CDR2 sequences are SGHAT and FQNNGV. CDR3 size: 14 residues.

To note about this clonotype: This could be a read error, since a much larger clone is one nucleotide away. The V and J genes are TRBV5-6 and TRBJ1-4, with a weak D call TRBD1 (6 bases). V shed 3 bases and J shed 7 bases, with 10 bases lying between them. Germline loops: CDR1 SGHDT, CDR2 YYEEEE. This CDR3 has 13 residues. CDR3 sequence reads: CASSWDNCEKLFF. In DNA form, the CDR3 reads TGTGCCAGCAGCTGGGACAACTGTGAAAAACTGTTTTTT.